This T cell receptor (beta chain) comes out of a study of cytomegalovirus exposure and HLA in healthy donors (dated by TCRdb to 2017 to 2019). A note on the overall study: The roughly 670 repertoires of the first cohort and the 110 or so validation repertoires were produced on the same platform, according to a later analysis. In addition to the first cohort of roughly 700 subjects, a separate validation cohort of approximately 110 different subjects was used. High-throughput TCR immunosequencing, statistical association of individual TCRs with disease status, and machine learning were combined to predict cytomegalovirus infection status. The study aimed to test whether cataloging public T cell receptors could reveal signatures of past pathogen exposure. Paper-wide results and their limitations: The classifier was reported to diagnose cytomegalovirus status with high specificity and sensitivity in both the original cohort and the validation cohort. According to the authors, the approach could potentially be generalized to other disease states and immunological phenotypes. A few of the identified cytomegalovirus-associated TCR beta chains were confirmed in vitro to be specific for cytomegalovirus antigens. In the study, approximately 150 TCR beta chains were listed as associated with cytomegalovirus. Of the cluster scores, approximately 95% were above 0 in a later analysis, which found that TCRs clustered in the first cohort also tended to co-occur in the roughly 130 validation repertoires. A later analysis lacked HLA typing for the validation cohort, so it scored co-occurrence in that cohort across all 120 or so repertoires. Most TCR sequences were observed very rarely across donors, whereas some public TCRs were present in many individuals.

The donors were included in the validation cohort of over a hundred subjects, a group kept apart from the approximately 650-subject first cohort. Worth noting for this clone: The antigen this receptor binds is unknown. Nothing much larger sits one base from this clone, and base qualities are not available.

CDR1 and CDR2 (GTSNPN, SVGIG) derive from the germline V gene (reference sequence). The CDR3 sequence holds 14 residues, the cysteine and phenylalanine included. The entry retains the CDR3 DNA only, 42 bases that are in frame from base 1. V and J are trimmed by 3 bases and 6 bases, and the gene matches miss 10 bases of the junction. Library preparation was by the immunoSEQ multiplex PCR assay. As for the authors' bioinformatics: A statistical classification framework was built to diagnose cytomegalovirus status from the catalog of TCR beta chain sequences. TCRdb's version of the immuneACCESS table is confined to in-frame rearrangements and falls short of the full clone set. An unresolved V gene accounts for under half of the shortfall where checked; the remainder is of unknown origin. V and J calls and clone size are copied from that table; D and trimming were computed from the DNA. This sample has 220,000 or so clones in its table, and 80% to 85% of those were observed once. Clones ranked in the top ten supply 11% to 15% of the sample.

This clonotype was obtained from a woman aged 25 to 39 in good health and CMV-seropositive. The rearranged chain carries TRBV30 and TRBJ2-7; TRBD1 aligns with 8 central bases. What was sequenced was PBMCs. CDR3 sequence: CAWSVGQGWSEQYF. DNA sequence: TGTGCCTGGAGCGTTGGACAGGGATGGTCCGAGCAGTACTTC. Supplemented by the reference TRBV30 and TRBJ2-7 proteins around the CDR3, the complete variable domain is SQTIHQWPATLVQPVGSPLSLECTVEGTSNPNLYWYRQAAGRGLQLLFYSVGIGQISSEVPQNLSASRPQDRQFILSSKKLLLSDSGFYLCAWSVGQGWSEQYFGPGTRLTVT.